The present TCR beta chain was sequenced within a study of regulatory T cells in long-lasting Graves disease. Broader study findings: Repertoires from persistent disease leaned toward TRBV28, TRBJ1-2 and TRBJ2-5. Not thyroid tissue but only peripheral blood was studied. Less diverse TCR repertoires were seen in persistent Graves' patients than in newly diagnosed ones.

Researchers made TCR beta libraries by using iRepertoire HTBI primers and running Arm-PCR on CDR3 regions. TCRdb recomputed calls from the multiplex PCR reads with MiXCR, one row per CDR3 protein. The sample yields over 500,000 distinct CDR3 sequences, around 16% seen once. Germline CDR1 reads MNHEY; CDR2 reads SVGEGT. This CDR3 is 15 amino acids long. Trimming at V came to 6 bases and at J to 5 bases, leaving 10 bases not matched to a gene. A remark on this clonotype: Its antigen is unidentified.

Noted time point: newly diagnosed GD, antithyroid drugs for less than 3 months. The TCR library was made from RNA extracted from PBMCs. In addition, the sample was reused for a study of T cells in Graves' hyperthyroidism and ophthalmopathy. That publication notes: Stable hyperthyroidism was separated from ophthalmopathy by a model based on 13 V-J features.

The input for sequencing was peripheral blood mononuclear cells (PBMCs), taken at new diagnosis, from a patient treated with antithyroid drugs. This clonotype was sampled from a man younger than 30 with Graves disease. V and J are TRBV6-2 or TRBV6-3 and TRBJ2-7; 10 bases are a match to TRBD1. The CDR3 reads CASRNPRDRGHEQYF. In nucleotides, the CDR3 is TGTGCCAGCAGGAACCCCCGGGACAGGGGCCACGAGCAGTACTTC.